One sample yielded the 13 T cell receptor beta chains listed below, sequenced in a study of T cells in Graves' hyperthyroidism and ophthalmopathy. TCR beta CDR3 regions were amplified from RNA. The TCR CDR3 was amplified in a first-round RT-PCR using the HTBI primer set. From the multiplex PCR reads, TCRdb called clonotypes with MiXCR, one entry per CDR3 protein. The repertoire holds about 49,000 distinct CDR3 sequences, with 45% to 65% as singletons. The specimen was peripheral blood or thyroid tissue (not recorded which). Receptor source: a young man with Graves' hyperthyroidism.

This clonotype turned up a few times. The chain combines TRBV5-1 with TRBJ2-5; the match to TRBD2 covers 13 bases. The ends lost 4 bases at V and 2 bases at J; junction bases unmatched: 2. Looked up from germline, CDR1 is SGHRS and CDR2 is YFSETQ. The CDR3 runs to 15 residues. The CDR3 sequence: CASSGGLAGQETQYF. CDR3 sequence (DNA): TGCGCCAGCAGCGGGGGACTAGCGGGACAAGAGACCCAGTACTTC.

This clonotype occurred many times. The gene calls are TRBV29-1 and TRBJ1-4; D is perhaps TRBD1 (5 bases). Trimming removed 4 bases at V and 8 bases at J, with 23 bases between. Germline V gene data show CDR1 as SQVTM and CDR2 as ANQGSEA. The CDR3 has 16 residues. DNA for the CDR3: TGCAGCGTTGGGGTGGGTTTGGGGCTGCCTGGGGAAAAACTGTTTTTT. As protein: CSVGVGLGLPGEKLFF. The entire variable domain, with the rest obtained from reference TRBV29-1 and TRBJ1-4, is as follows: SAVISQKPSRDICQRGTSLTIQCQVDSQVTMMFWYRQQPGQSLTLIATANQGSEATYESGFVIDKFPISRPNLTFSTLTVSNMSPEDSSIYLCSVGVGLGLPGEKLFFGSGTQLSVL.

V usage is TRBV10-2 and J usage is TRBJ1-1, with 11 bases aligning to TRBD1. Per the germline V gene, CDR1 is WSHSY and CDR2 is SAAADI. The CDR3 runs to 13 residues. The V segment lost 7 bases and the J segment 6 bases; nucleotides outside the gene matches: 4. CDR3 nucleotide sequence: TGCGCCAGCAATCCGGGACAGGGGGCTGAAGCTTTCTTT. Its protein is CASNPGQGAEAFF.

This clonotype was found many times. As DNA, the CDR3 is TGTGCCAGCAGCCGATTGGACAGGCCAGCTGACGGTATGGATGGCTACACCTTC. This gives the protein CASSRLDRPADGMDGYTF. V gene TRBV6-1 combines with J gene TRBJ1-2, with 7 bases aligning to TRBD1. Germline V lookup: CDR1 MNHNS, CDR2 SASEGT. CDR3 length: 18 amino acids. The ends lost 6 bases at V and 6 bases at J; junction bases unmatched: 22.

The V gene is TRBV7-2, the J gene TRBJ2-5; possible D gene TRBD2, 6 bases. V shed 0 bases and J shed 4 bases, with 12 bases lying between them. The CDR3 totals 15 residues. Germline CDR1 and CDR2: SGHTA and FQGNSA. In nucleotides, the CDR3 is TGTGCCAGCAGCTTAGCGGGGGGTTTCGGAGAGACCCAGTACTTC. Amino acids: CASSLAGGFGETQYF. The whole variable domain, filled in from reference TRBV7-2 and TRBJ2-5, reads GAGVSQSPSNKVTEKGKDVELRCDPISGHTALYWYRQSLGQGLEFLIYFQGNSAPDKSGLPSDRFSAERTGGSVSTLTIQRTQQEDSAVYLCASSLAGGFGETQYFGPGTRLLVL.

The chain links TRBV29-1 to TRBJ2-7, with 11 nucleotides matching TRBD1. The V and J ends lost 4 bases and 3 bases, in that order; junction bases with no gene match: 2. Germline lookup yields CDR1 SQVTM and CDR2 ANQGSEA. The CDR3 has 13 amino acids. This chain's CDR3 is CSVGGQGDYEQYF. In DNA, the CDR3 is TGCAGCGTTGGGGGACAGGGGGACTACGAGCAGTACTTC.

About this clonotype itself: This could be a read error, since a much larger clone is one nucleotide away. V gene TRBV7-2 combines with J gene TRBJ1-2; no reliable D call. CDR1 SGHTA and CDR2 FQGNSA come from the germline V gene. The length of the CDR3 is 12 residues. The V end lost 5 bases, the J end lost 8 bases, and 12 bases lay between the germline ends. The CDR3 coding sequence is TGTGCCAGCAGCCGAGACGACCGGGGCTACACCTTC. It specifies CASSRDDRGYTF.

This clonotype has a count of ten or more. The gene calls are TRBV19 and TRBJ1-5; 10 nucleotides agree with TRBD1. The CDR3 is 14 amino acids. With V trimmed by 6 bases and J by 2 bases, 1 base remained unmatched. From germline, CDR1 is LNHDA and CDR2 SQIVND (reference sequence). The CDR3 DNA follows: TGTGCCAGTAGCGGGACAGGGGGCAATCAGCCCCAGCATTTT. Protein sequence: CASSGTGGNQPQHF.

This clonotype was observed a handful of times. V and J are TRBV29-1 and TRBJ2-7; TRBD2 might be the D (5 bases). The V and J ends lost 4 bases and 3 bases respectively, with 13 bases between them. The germline V gene encodes CDR1 SQVTM and CDR2 ANQGSEA. This CDR3 comprises 13 residues. The CDR3 nucleotides are TGCAGCGTTGGACTATCTCGGCACTACGAGCAGTACTTC. Translation: CSVGLSRHYEQYF.

The chain joins TRBV7-9 to TRBJ1-3, with 9 bases aligning to TRBD1. The CDR3 is 16 amino acids. Trimming removed 6 bases from V and 8 bases from J; junction bases left unmatched: 14. Germline V gene data show CDR1 as SEHNR and CDR2 as FQNEAQ (reference sequence). CDR3 loop: CASSQTGGIYGYTIYF. CDR3 sequence (DNA): TGTGCCAGCAGTCAAACAGGGGGCATATATGGCTACACCATATATTTT.

This clonotype was seen only once. V and J are TRBV7-2 and TRBJ2-5; 7 bases line up with TRBD1. This CDR3 has 14 residues. The junction had 7 bases not matched to a gene; V was cut back by 4 bases and J by 5 bases. Germline V gene lookup returns CDR1 SGHTA and CDR2 FQGNSA. CDR3: CASSSRRGQETQYF. The CDR3 DNA follows: TGTGCCAGCAGCTCCCGCCGGGGACAGGAGACCCAGTACTTC.

J is TRBJ1-1 and V is TRBV10-3; D unclear. The CDR3 contains 13 residues. The germline V and J ends were trimmed by 4 bases and 2 bases, with 8 bases remaining between them. Germline CDR1 is ENHRY and CDR2 is SYGVKD. The DNA of the CDR3 is TGTGCCATCAGTGGAGCGTCTAACACTGAAGCTTTCTTT. As protein: CAISGASNTEAFF.

This clonotype was counted at least ten times. The chain links TRBV4-3 to TRBJ2-5; the D is unclear. V lost 4 bases and J 1 base, leaving 13 bases between the germline ends. Germline V gene sequence: CDR1 LGHNA, CDR2 YSLEER. The CDR3 extends over 15 amino acids. The CDR3 DNA reads as TGCGCCAGCAGCCGGATGGCAGGTTCCCAAGAGACCCAGTACTTC. It is translated as CASSRMAGSQETQYF.